These T cell receptor beta chains were read from a single sample in a study of OX40 agonist ivuxolimab in advanced cancers. This table comes from immunoSEQ multiplex PCR, and its TCRdb copy is limited to in-frame clones, with some not included. This sample carries under 45,000 clones, under 80% of them seen once, and the ten largest clones take around 9.9%. Specimen: CD4+ or CD8+ T cells sorted from blood, collected in a trial of the OX40 agonist ivuxolimab. Receptor source: an adult with an advanced solid tumor such as melanoma, head and neck, liver or kidney cancer. CDR3s include the opening cysteine and the closing phenylalanine or tryptophan. D genes are given only for firm matches. Size is omitted from some rows. Given values are once, few, many or a class for expanded clones.

D gene	J gene	V gene	clone size	CDR3 protein	CDR3 DNA
-	TRBJ2-3	TRBV29-1	-	CSVEGQHLGSTDTQYF	TGCAGCGTTGAAGGGCAACACCTGGGTAGCACAGATACGCAGTATTTT
TRBD2	TRBJ2-1	TRBV7-6	-	CASSLEASGGAIIHEQFF	TGTGCCAGCAGCTTAGAGGCCAGCGGGGGGGCCATTATCCATGAGCAGTTCTTC
-	TRBJ1-1	TRBV12-5	-	CASGLSLNTEAFF	TGTGCTAGTGGTTTGTCGCTGAACACTGAAGCTTTCTTT
-	TRBJ2-7	TRBV7-9	-	CASSSGIHYEQYF	TGTGCCAGCAGCTCCGGGATACATTACGAGCAGTACTTC
-	TRBJ2-5	TRBV9	-	CASSVGGLQETQYF	TGTGCCAGCAGCGTAGGGGGTCTCCAAGAGACCCAGTACTTC
-	TRBJ2-7	TRBV19	-	CASSIEVGENYEQYF	TGTGCCAGTAGTATTGAGGTCGGAGAAAACTACGAGCAGTACTTC
TRBD1	TRBJ2-5	TRBV9	-	CASSAAGTASQETQYF	TGTGCCAGCAGCGCAGCCGGGACAGCAAGTCAAGAGACCCAGTACTTC
TRBD2	TRBJ2-1	TRBV30	-	CAWSVLAGINEQFF	TGTGCCTGGAGTGTACTAGCGGGGATTAATGAGCAGTTCTTC
-	TRBJ1-1	TRBV9	few	CASSVAPERVEAFF	TGTGCCAGCAGCGTAGCGCCAGAAAGGGTTGAAGCTTTCTTT
TRBD1	TRBJ1-1	TRBV7-8	-	CASSRRDRSFHTEAFF	TGTGCCAGCAGCCGCCGGGACAGAAGTTTCCACACTGAAGCTTTCTTT
TRBD1	TRBJ2-7	TRBV7-6	-	CASSQQVGDSSYEQYF	TGTGCCAGCAGCCAACAGGTCGGGGACAGCTCCTACGAGCAGTACTTC
-	TRBJ1-4	TRBV7-9	-	CASSLQDEKLFF	TGTGCCAGCAGCTTGCAGGATGAAAAACTGTTTTTT
-	TRBJ2-7	TRBV7-3	-	CASSSRDEQYF	TGTGCCAGCAGCTCCCGGGACGAGCAGTACTTC
-	TRBJ1-3	TRBV30	-	CAWSVETAIYF	TGTGCCTGGAGTGTCGAGACGGCCATATATTTT
-	TRBJ2-4	TRBV6-5	-	CASSRSLAKNIQYF	TGTGCCAGCAGCCGGAGTCTAGCCAAAAACATTCAGTACTTC
-	TRBJ1-3	TRBV5-6	-	CASSLRTQGSVGNTIYF	TGTGCCAGCAGCTTGAGAACTCAGGGATCCGTAGGAAACACCATATATTTT
-	TRBJ1-2	TRBV4-1	-	CASSPDLYGYTF	TGCGCCAGCAGCCCAGACTTATATGGCTACACCTTC
-	TRBJ1-1	TRBV2	-	CASVEGGWNVDTEAFF	TGTGCCAGCGTTGAAGGGGGTTGGAACGTGGACACTGAAGCTTTCTTT
-	TRBJ1-3	TRBV5-1	-	CASSLVVSGKRNTIYF	TGCGCCAGCAGCTTGGTAGTTTCGGGCAAGCGAAACACCATATATTTT
-	TRBJ1-1	TRBV28	once	CASKGWDEAFF	TGTGCCAGCAAAGGGTGGGATGAAGCTTTCTTT
-	TRBJ1-1	TRBV5-1	-	CASSITGLGTEAFF	TGCGCCAGCAGCATTACAGGGCTGGGCACTGAAGCTTTCTTT
TRBD2	TRBJ2-2	TRBV5-1	once	CASSLVAGAAAGELFF	TGCGCCAGCAGCTTAGTAGCGGGGGCGGCCGCCGGGGAGCTGTTTTTT
-	TRBJ1-4	TRBV5-4	-	CASSQDRRGEGEKLFF	TGTGCCAGCAGCCAAGATCGGAGGGGAGAGGGTGAAAAACTGTTTTTT
TRBD1	TRBJ2-1	TRBV12-5	once	CASGLTTGGNHNEQFF	TGTGCTAGTGGCTTGACCACAGGGGGCAATCACAATGAGCAGTTCTTC
-	TRBJ1-5	TRBV14	-	CASSQDYHQPQHF	TGTGCCAGCAGCCAAGATTACCATCAGCCCCAGCATTTT
TRBD2	TRBJ2-7	TRBV9	-	CASSIGGSYEQYF	TGTGCCAGCAGCATCGGGGGGTCCTACGAGCAGTACTTC
-	TRBJ2-6	TRBV5-1	-	CASSLGVPGANVLTF	TGCGCCAGCAGCTTGGGGGTACCTGGGGCCAACGTCCTGACTTTC
-	TRBJ2-1	TRBV11-2	-	CASSFRTGSSVSEQFF	TGTGCCAGCAGCTTTAGAACAGGATCAAGTGTGAGTGAGCAGTTCTTC
TRBD1	TRBJ2-2	TRBV5-1	-	CASSPGQANTGELFF	TGCGCCAGCAGCCCGGGACAGGCGAACACCGGGGAGCTGTTTTTT
-	TRBJ2-5	TRBV5-1	few	CASSSGDQETQYF	TGCGCCAGCAGCTCCGGAGACCAAGAGACCCAGTACTTC
-	TRBJ1-5	TRBV7-3	-	CASSLTGGQPQHF	TGTGCCAGCAGCTTAACCGGGGGTCAGCCCCAGCATTTT
TRBD1	TRBJ1-5	TRBV7-8	few	CASSLGDRGDQPQHF	TGTGCCAGCAGCTTAGGGGACAGGGGGGATCAGCCCCAGCATTTT
TRBD1	TRBJ1-3	TRBV2	-	CASSAGGAGNTIYF	TGTGCCAGCAGTGCAGGGGGGGCTGGAAACACCATATATTTT
-	TRBJ1-1	TRBV6-6	-	CASSYGGTWNTEAFF	TGTGCCAGCAGTTACGGTGGCACTTGGAACACTGAAGCTTTCTTT
-	TRBJ1-3	TRBV7-6	-	CAGSLFPEDSGNTIYF	TGTGCCGGCAGCTTATTCCCAGAAGACTCTGGAAACACCATATATTTT
TRBD2	TRBJ2-1	TRBV10-3	-	CAITDGTSGGNEQFF	TGTGCCATCACTGACGGGACTAGCGGGGGGAATGAGCAGTTCTTC
-	TRBJ2-7	TRBV5-1	-	CASSPAGLRGEYEQYF	TGCGCCAGCAGCCCGGCAGGGCTCCGGGGAGAGTACGAGCAGTACTTC
-	TRBJ1-5	TRBV28	-	CASSLIGDNQPQHF	TGTGCCAGCAGTTTGATAGGGGACAATCAGCCCCAGCATTTT
TRBD1	TRBJ2-3	TRBV12-5	-	CASGRQGMMTDTQYF	TGTGCTAGTGGCCGACAGGGGATGATGACAGATACGCAGTATTTT
-	TRBJ2-1	TRBV9	-	CASSPRTIAGSEQFF	TGTGCCAGCAGCCCGCGGACTATTGCGGGGTCGGAGCAGTTCTTC
-	TRBJ2-2	TRBV6-1	once	CASSETIFGDTGELFF	TGTGCCAGCAGTGAAACTATTTTCGGGGACACCGGGGAGCTGTTTTTT
TRBD1	TRBJ2-3	TRBV27	-	CASSPLGQGVGDTQYF	TGTGCCAGCAGCCCCCTGGGACAGGGGGTTGGAGATACGCAGTATTTT
-	TRBJ2-2	TRBV21-1	-	CASSKIGRPGGSGTGELFF	TGTGCCAGCAGCAAAATTGGTCGGCCAGGGGGCTCGGGCACCGGGGAGCTGTTTTTT
-	TRBJ1-5	TRBV19	-	CASSTLQENQPQHF	TGTGCCAGTAGTACCCTACAAGAAAATCAGCCCCAGCATTTT
TRBD1	TRBJ1-2	TRBV11-2	-	CASTYTRGQRGYTF	TGTGCCAGCACCTATACGCGGGGACAGAGAGGCTACACCTTC
-	TRBJ2-1	TRBV14	-	CASSQEGQWITYNEQFF	TGTGCCAGCAGCCAAGAAGGGCAGTGGATAACCTACAATGAGCAGTTCTTC
-	TRBJ1-5	TRBV19	-	CASSWGTQPQHF	TGTGCCAGTAGTTGGGGAACCCAGCCCCAGCATTTT
-	TRBJ2-7	TRBV9	once	CASSVVGQGRDEQYF	TGTGCCAGCAGCGTAGTCGGGCAGGGGAGAGACGAGCAGTACTTC
TRBD1	TRBJ2-7	TRBV10-3	-	CAIAGQGTYSYEQYF	TGTGCCATCGCGGGACAGGGTACCTACTCCTACGAGCAGTACTTC
-	TRBJ1-5	TRBV7-9	-	CASSPGGGIGNNQPQHF	TGTGCCAGCAGCCCTGGCGGTGGGATAGGTAACAATCAGCCCCAGCATTTT
-	TRBJ1-6	TRBV5-5	-	CASSPDRDPNSPLHF	TGTGCCAGCAGCCCGGACCGGGACCCTAATTCACCCCTCCACTTT
TRBD1	TRBJ1-1	TRBV5-4	once	CASSLEETGPNTEAFF	TGTGCCAGCAGCTTGGAAGAGACAGGGCCGAACACTGAAGCTTTCTTT
-	TRBJ1-1	TRBV2	-	CASSFDRKNTEAFF	TGTGCCAGCAGTTTTGACAGAAAGAACACTGAAGCTTTCTTT
-	TRBJ2-3	TRBV9	-	CASSVTWGTDTQYF	TGTGCCAGCAGCGTAACCTGGGGCACAGATACGCAGTATTTT
-	TRBJ2-1	TRBV5-1	-	CASSLVGDEQFF	TGCGCCAGCAGCTTGGTGGGGGATGAGCAGTTCTTC
-	TRBJ2-1	TRBV11-2	-	CASSTYNEQFF	TGTGCCAGCAGCACCTACAATGAGCAGTTCTTC
-	TRBJ1-1	TRBV11-2	-	CASSLLVNTEAFF	TGTGCCAGCAGTCTGTTAGTAAACACTGAAGCTTTCTTT
-	TRBJ2-5	TRBV28	once	CASSQTQETQYF	TGTGCCAGCAGTCAGACCCAAGAGACCCAGTACTTC
-	TRBJ1-1	TRBV10-2	-	CASSESKDLGTEAFF	TGCGCCAGCAGTGAGTCTAAGGACCTTGGGACTGAAGCTTTCTTT